Listed below are T cell receptor beta chains from one sample, sequenced in a study of blood T cell repertoires in COVID-19. Measured with immunoSEQ multiplex PCR; TCRdb has only the in-frame clones, and not every one. This sample has about 200,000 clones; roughly 84% occur once, and the top ten carry about 3.3%. The sequenced material came from PBMCs or T cells enriched from blood (not recorded which). The receptors stem from a young woman who had been exposed to COVID-19. Each CDR3 is given with its conserved first and last residue. The listing skips clone size in some rows; elsewhere it reads once, few, many or a size class.

CDR3 protein: CASSPGQGAYEQYF
clone size: -
J gene: TRBJ2-7
V gene: TRBV5-1

CDR3 protein: CASSLWTDNRGGYTF
clone size: -
J gene: TRBJ1-2
V gene: TRBV27

CDR3 protein: CASSRRRGGQGISGELFF
clone size: -
J gene: TRBJ2-2
V gene: TRBV7-2

CDR3 protein: CAISVGQPNEWDTDTQYF
clone size: -
J gene: TRBJ2-3
V gene: TRBV10-3

CDR3 protein: CASTYQRGSPLHF
clone size: -
J gene: TRBJ1-6
V gene: TRBV2

CDR3 protein: CASTQTGDEQFF
clone size: -
J gene: TRBJ2-1
V gene: TRBV6-5

CDR3 protein: CASSGRWGQGYQPQHF
clone size: -
J gene: TRBJ1-5
V gene: TRBV5-5

CDR3 protein: CASSQDFAMNTEAFF
clone size: -
J gene: TRBJ1-1
V gene: TRBV3-1/TRBV3-2

CDR3 protein: CASSSEGGETQYF
clone size: -
J gene: TRBJ2-5
V gene: TRBV7-9

CDR3 protein: CASSWIAGTQETQYF
clone size: -
J gene: TRBJ2-5
V gene: TRBV3-1/TRBV3-2

CDR3 protein: CASSLAGLVRETQYF
clone size: -
J gene: TRBJ2-5
V gene: TRBV11-2

CDR3 protein: CASSLPDSPLHF
clone size: -
J gene: TRBJ1-6
V gene: TRBV12-3/TRBV12-4

CDR3 protein: CASSYTSGVSAGSGELFF
clone size: -
J gene: TRBJ2-2
V gene: TRBV6-2/TRBV6-3

CDR3 protein: CASSLDRVGGYTF
clone size: -
J gene: TRBJ1-2
V gene: TRBV5-1

CDR3 protein: CASSLPRGGLETQYF
clone size: -
J gene: TRBJ2-5
V gene: TRBV7-6

CDR3 protein: CASSQQGSYNEQFF
clone size: -
J gene: TRBJ2-1
V gene: TRBV6-5

CDR3 protein: CASSFSGVEQFF
clone size: -
J gene: TRBJ2-1
V gene: TRBV6-5

CDR3 protein: CASSRSGGSYNEQFF
clone size: once
J gene: TRBJ2-1
V gene: TRBV27

CDR3 protein: CASSPLADTQYF
clone size: -
J gene: TRBJ2-3
V gene: TRBV9

CDR3 protein: CASSWDRATNTEAFF
clone size: -
J gene: TRBJ1-1
V gene: TRBV5-1

CDR3 protein: CASSGTGDTGELFF
clone size: -
J gene: TRBJ2-2
V gene: TRBV6-4

CDR3 protein: CASSLTAVDTAQHF
clone size: once
J gene: TRBJ1-5
V gene: TRBV3-1/TRBV3-2

CDR3 protein: CASSQGQGGTYEQYF
clone size: few
J gene: TRBJ2-7
V gene: TRBV4-1

CDR3 protein: CASSPLGGVNTEAFF
clone size: -
J gene: TRBJ1-1
V gene: TRBV3-1/TRBV3-2

CDR3 protein: CASSLGTTGEAFF
clone size: -
J gene: TRBJ1-1
V gene: TRBV7-3

CDR3 protein: CASSADRDQETQYF
clone size: -
J gene: TRBJ2-5
V gene: TRBV5-1

CDR3 protein: CASTELLLYGYTF
clone size: once
J gene: TRBJ1-2
V gene: TRBV6-5

CDR3 protein: CSAQKGAYNEQFF
clone size: -
J gene: TRBJ2-1
V gene: TRBV29-1

CDR3 protein: CASSSDRDRDYGYTF
clone size: -
J gene: TRBJ1-2
V gene: TRBV5-7

CDR3 protein: CASSLGFERGARGDEQYF
clone size: -
J gene: TRBJ2-7
V gene: TRBV5-4

CDR3 protein: CASSQEGLAGRGTDTQYF
clone size: -
J gene: TRBJ2-3
V gene: TRBV3-1/TRBV3-2

CDR3 protein: CAWSGLAGGPGETQYF
clone size: -
J gene: TRBJ2-5
V gene: TRBV30

CDR3 protein: CASSQYRQGMNTEAFF
clone size: -
J gene: TRBJ1-1
V gene: TRBV5-1

CDR3 protein: CAWGDYGTIYF
clone size: -
J gene: TRBJ1-3
V gene: TRBV30

CDR3 protein: CAWRVDRAGNTIYF
clone size: -
J gene: TRBJ1-3
V gene: TRBV30

CDR3 protein: CASSYSKPIEPLHF
clone size: -
J gene: TRBJ1-6
V gene: TRBV6-6

CDR3 protein: CAISDPSEGSSYNEQFF
clone size: -
J gene: TRBJ2-1
V gene: TRBV10-3

CDR3 protein: CASSPGGWPSGNTIYF
clone size: -
J gene: TRBJ1-3
V gene: TRBV18

CDR3 protein: CASSLSGALGAMEQFF
clone size: -
J gene: TRBJ2-1
V gene: TRBV27

CDR3 protein: CASSPGTGPDNEQFF
clone size: -
J gene: TRBJ2-1
V gene: TRBV3-1/TRBV3-2

CDR3 protein: CASSVVVRVEETQYF
clone size: -
J gene: TRBJ2-5
V gene: TRBV9

CDR3 protein: CASSSGGGFSGANVLTF
clone size: -
J gene: TRBJ2-6
V gene: TRBV7-3

CDR3 protein: CASTLTGATEAFF
clone size: -
J gene: TRBJ1-1
V gene: TRBV19

CDR3 protein: CASSQGLPGYGYTF
clone size: -
J gene: TRBJ1-2
V gene: TRBV7-8